This T cell receptor (beta chain) was profiled in a study of cytomegalovirus exposure and HLA in healthy donors. Germline V gene data show CDR1 as SGHRS and CDR2 as YFSETQ. The CDR3 loop spans 14 amino acids. The trim removed 8 bases at V and 3 bases at J, leaving 10 bases unmatched. 13 Jbeta primers and 60 Vbeta primers were used for the PCR. Sequencing used immunoSEQ multiplex PCR; TCRdb keeps in-frame clones, though not all of them. Recorded for this sample: around 84,000 clones. This sequence originates from a man under 40 in good health and CMV-seronegative. The chain employs TRBV5-1 and TRBJ2-5, with 7 bases lining up with TRBD2. Source material: PBMCs. The CDR3 DNA is TGCGCCAGTCCCCGACTAGCCACGGAAGAGACCCAGTACTTC. It codes for CASPRLATEETQYF.